Below, one TCR beta chain is given with its context. The antigen remains undetermined. Trimming removed 2 bases from V and 7 bases from J, with 12 bases in between. Germline lookup yields CDR1 MNHEY and CDR2 SVGAGI. CDR3 length: 13 amino acids. The data were taken from a study of cytomegalovirus exposure and HLA in healthy donors. Study-wide background: Later analysis reported that the 130 or so validation repertoires shared the platform of the approximately 690 first-cohort repertoires. Study results and limitations: In the 95 to 150 validation repertoires, a later analysis found that first-cohort TCR clusters tended to co-occur.

Produced via immunoSEQ multiplex PCR; TCRdb's table is partial and in-frame only. The top ten clones hold about 12% of a sample with 250,000 or so clones, roughly 87% of them seen once. Sequenced: PBMCs. V is TRBV6-5 and J is TRBJ2-7; D gene ambiguous. This clonotype originated in a man between 18 and 35 years old in good health and CMV-seropositive. CDR3 amino acids: CASSYGAFGEQYF. In nucleotides, the CDR3 is TGTGCCAGCAGTTACGGAGCATTCGGGGAGCAGTACTTC.